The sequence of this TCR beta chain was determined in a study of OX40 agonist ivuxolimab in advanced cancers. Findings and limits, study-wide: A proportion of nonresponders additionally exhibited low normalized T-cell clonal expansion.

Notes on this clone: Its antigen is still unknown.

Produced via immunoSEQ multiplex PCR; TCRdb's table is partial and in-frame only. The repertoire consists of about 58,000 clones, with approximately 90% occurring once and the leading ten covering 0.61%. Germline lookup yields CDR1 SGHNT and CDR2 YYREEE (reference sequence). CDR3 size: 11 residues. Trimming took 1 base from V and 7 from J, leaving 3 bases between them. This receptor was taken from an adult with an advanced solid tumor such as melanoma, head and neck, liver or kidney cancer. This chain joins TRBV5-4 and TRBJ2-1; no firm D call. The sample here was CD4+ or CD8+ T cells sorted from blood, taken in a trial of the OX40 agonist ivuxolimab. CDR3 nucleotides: TGTGCCAGCAGCTTGAATAATGAGCAGTTCTTC. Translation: CASSLNNEQFF.